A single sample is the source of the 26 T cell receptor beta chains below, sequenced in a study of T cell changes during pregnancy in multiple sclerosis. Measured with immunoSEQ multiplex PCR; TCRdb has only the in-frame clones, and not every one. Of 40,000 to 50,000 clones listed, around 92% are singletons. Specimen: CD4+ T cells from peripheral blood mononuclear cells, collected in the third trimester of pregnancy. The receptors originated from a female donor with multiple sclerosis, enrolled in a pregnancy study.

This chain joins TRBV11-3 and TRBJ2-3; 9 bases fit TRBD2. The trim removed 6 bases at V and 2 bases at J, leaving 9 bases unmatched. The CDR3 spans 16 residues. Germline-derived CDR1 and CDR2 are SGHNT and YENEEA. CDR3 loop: CASSPHSGRSTDTQYF. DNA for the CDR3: TGTGCCAGCAGTCCTCATAGCGGGAGATCCACAGATACGCAGTATTTT.

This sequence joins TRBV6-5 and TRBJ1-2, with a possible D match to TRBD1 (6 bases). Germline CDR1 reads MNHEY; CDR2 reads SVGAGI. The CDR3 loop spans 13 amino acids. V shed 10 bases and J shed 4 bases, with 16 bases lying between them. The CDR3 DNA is TGTGCCACCGTTCGACAGGCTCCCTATGGCTACACCTTC. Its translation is CATVRQAPYGYTF.

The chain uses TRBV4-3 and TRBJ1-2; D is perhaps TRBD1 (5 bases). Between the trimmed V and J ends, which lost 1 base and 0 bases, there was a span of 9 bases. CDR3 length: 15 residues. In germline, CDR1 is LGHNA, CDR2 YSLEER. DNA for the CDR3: TGCGCCAGCAGCCAAGGGCCAGGGACTAACTATGGCTACACCTTC. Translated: CASSQGPGTNYGYTF.

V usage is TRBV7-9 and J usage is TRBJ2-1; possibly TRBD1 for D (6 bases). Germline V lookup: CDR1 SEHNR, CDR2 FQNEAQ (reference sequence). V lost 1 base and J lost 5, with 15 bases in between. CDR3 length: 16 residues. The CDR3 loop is CASSLEAAGEDNEQFF. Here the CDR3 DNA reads TGTGCCAGCAGCTTAGAGGCGGCAGGGGAAGACAATGAGCAGTTCTTC.

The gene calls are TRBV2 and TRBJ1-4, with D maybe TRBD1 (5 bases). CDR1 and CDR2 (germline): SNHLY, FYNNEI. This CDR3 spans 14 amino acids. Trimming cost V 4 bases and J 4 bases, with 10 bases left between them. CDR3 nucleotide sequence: TGTGCCAGCAGTGTGGGGCCTAGTAATGAAAAACTGTTTTTT. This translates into CASSVGPSNEKLFF.

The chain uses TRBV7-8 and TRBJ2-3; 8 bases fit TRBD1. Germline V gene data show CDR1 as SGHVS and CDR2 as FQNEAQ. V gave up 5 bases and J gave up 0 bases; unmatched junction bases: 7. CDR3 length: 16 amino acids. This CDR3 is CASSGQGRPSTDTQYF. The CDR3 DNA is TGTGCCAGCAGCGGACAGGGAAGACCTAGCACAGATACGCAGTATTTT.

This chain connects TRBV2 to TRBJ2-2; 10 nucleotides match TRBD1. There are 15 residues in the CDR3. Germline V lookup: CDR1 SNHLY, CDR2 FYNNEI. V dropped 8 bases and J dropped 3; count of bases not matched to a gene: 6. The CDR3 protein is CASGRDRGYTGELFF. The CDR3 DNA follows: TGTGCCAGCGGACGGGACAGGGGCTACACCGGGGAGCTGTTTTTT.

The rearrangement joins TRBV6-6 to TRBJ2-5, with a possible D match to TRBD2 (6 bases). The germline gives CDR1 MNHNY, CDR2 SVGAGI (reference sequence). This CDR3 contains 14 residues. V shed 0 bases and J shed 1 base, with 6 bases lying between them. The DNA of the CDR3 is TGTGCCAGCAGTTACTCGCGGGGCCAAGAGACCCAGTACTTC. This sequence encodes CASSYSRGQETQYF.

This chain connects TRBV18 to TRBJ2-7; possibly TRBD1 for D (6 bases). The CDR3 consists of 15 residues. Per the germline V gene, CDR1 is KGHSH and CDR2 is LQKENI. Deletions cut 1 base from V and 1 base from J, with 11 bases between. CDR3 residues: CASSPRQGTSYEQYF. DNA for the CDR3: TGTGCCAGCTCACCACGGCAGGGGACGTCCTACGAGCAGTACTTC.

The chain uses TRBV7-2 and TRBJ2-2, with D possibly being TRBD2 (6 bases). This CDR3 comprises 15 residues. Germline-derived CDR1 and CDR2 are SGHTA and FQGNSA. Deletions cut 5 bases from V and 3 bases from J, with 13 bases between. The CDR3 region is CASSGGGAHTGELFF. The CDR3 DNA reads TGTGCCAGCAGCGGCGGCGGGGCCCACACCGGGGAGCTGTTTTTT.

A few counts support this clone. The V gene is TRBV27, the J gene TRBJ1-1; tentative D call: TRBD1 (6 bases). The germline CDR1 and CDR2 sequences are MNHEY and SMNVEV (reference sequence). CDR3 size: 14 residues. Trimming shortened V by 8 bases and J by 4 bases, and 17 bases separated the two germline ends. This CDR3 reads CASVPDRLRTEAFF. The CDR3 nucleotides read TGTGCCAGCGTTCCCGACAGGCTGCGCACTGAAGCTTTCTTT.

CDR3 amino acids: CASSEGRGKPQHF. CDR3 sequence (DNA): TGCGCCAGCAGCGAGGGGAGGGGTAAGCCCCAGCATTTT. V usage is TRBV4-3 and J usage is TRBJ1-5; a weak D match, TRBD1 (5 bases). V was cut by 5 bases and J by 8 bases, with 13 bases left in between. CDR1 is LGHNA and CDR2 is YSLEER in the germline V gene. The CDR3 is 13 amino acids.

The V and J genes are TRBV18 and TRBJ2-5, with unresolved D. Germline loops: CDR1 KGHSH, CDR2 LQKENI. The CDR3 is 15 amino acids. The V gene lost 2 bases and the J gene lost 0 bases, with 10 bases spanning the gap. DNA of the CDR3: TGTGCCAGCTCACCAAGGCCTACAGACCAAGAGACCCAGTACTTC. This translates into CASSPRPTDQETQYF.

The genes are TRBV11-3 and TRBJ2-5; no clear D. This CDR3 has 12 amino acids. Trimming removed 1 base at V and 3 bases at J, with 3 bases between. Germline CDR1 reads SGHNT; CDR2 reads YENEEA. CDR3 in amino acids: CASSLVEETQYF. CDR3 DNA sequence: TGTGCCAGCAGCTTAGTAGAAGAGACCCAGTACTTC.

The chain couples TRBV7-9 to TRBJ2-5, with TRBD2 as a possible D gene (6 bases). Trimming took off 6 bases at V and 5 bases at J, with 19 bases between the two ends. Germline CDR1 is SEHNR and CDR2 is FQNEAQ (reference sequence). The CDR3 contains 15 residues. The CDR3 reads CASSLGRGERETQYF. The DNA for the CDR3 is TGTGCCAGCAGTCTGGGGCGGGGAGAGCGGGAGACCCAGTACTTC.

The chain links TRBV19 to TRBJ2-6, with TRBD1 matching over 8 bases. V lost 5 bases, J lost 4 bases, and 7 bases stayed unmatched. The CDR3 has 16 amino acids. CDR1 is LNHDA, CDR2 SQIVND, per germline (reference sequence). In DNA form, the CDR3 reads TGTGCCAGTAGTCCGGACAGGGTAGCAGGGGCCAACGTCCTGACTTTC. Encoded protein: CASSPDRVAGANVLTF.

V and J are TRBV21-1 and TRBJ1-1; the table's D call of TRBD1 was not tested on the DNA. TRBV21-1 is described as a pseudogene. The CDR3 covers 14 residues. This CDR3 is CASRLQGAYTEAFF. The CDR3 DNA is TGTGCCAGCAGGTTACAGGGGGCTTACACTGAAGCTTTCTTT.

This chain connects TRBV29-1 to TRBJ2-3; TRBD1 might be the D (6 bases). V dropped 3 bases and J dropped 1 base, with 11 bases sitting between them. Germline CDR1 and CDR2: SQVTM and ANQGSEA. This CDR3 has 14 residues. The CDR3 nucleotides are TGCAGCGTTGAGGCTGGGGGCGGCACAGATACGCAGTATTTT. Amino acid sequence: CSVEAGGGTDTQYF.

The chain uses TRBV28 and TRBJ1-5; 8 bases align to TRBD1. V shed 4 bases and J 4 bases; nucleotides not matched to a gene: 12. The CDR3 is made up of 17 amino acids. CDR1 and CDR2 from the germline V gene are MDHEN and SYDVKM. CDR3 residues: CASSSLINRGENQPQHF. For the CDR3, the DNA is TGTGCCAGCAGTTCCCTAATTAACAGGGGGGAAAATCAGCCCCAGCATTTT.

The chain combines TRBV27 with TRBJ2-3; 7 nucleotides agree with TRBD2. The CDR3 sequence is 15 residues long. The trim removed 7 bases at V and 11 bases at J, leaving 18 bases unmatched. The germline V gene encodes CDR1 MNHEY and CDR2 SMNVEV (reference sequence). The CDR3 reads CASTSRREAPDGQYF. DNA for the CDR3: TGTGCCAGCACCTCTAGACGGGAGGCTCCAGACGGGCAGTATTTT.

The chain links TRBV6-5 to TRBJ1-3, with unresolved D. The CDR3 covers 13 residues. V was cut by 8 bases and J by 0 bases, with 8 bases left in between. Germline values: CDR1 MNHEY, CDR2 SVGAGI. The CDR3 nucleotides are TGTGCCAGCCTGGACTTCTCTGGAAACACCATATATTTT. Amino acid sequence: CASLDFSGNTIYF.

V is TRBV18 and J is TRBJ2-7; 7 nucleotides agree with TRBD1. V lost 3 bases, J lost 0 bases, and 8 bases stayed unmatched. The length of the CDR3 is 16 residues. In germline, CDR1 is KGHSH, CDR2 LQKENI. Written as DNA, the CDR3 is TGTGCCAGCTCACCCCGACAGGGCAAGAGCTCCTACGAGCAGTACTTC. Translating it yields CASSPRQGKSSYEQYF.

CDR3 coding DNA: TGTGCCAGCAGCTTCTCCCAGGGAGGGAACACTGAAGCTTTCTTT. This sequence encodes CASSFSQGGNTEAFF. This sequence joins TRBV27 and TRBJ1-1, with D maybe TRBD1 (5 bases). Trimming stripped 6 bases from V and 1 base from J, with 15 bases between. This CDR3 has 15 residues. Germline CDR1 and CDR2: MNHEY and SMNVEV (reference sequence).

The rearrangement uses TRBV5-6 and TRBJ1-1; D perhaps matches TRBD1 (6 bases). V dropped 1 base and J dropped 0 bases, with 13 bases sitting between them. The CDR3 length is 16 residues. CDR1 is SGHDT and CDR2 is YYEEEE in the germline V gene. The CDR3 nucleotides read TGTGCCAGCAGCTTGACCGAGGGGGTAATGAACACTGAAGCTTTCTTT. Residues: CASSLTEGVMNTEAFF.

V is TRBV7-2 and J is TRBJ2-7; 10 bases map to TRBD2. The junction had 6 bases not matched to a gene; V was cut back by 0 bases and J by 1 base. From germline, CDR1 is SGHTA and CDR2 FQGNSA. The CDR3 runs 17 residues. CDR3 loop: CASSLAAGGPGSYEQYF. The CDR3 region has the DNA TGTGCCAGCAGCTTAGCAGCGGGAGGGCCTGGATCCTACGAGCAGTACTTC.

The CDR3 is CASSPRLAGGTDTQYF. The CDR3 bases are TGTGCCAGCTCACCACGACTAGCGGGGGGGACAGATACGCAGTATTTT. This chain joins TRBV18 and TRBJ2-3, with 14 bases matching TRBD2. The trim removed 1 base at V and 3 bases at J, leaving 0 bases unmatched. The CDR3 is 16 residues long. The germline V gene has CDR1 KGHSH and CDR2 LQKENI.